Listed here are 9 T cell receptor beta chains from one sample, sequenced in a study of blood T cells in healthy people across ages. The use of a sample-barcoded 5' primer and a J-beta primer mix characterized a second PCR of roughly 7 to 11 cycles. TCRdb re-called the 5' RACE reads through MiXCR, storing one row per CDR3 protein. The sample yields over 600,000 distinct CDR3 sequences, about 45% seen once. Input material: blood. The receptor set was obtained from a man older than 75 in good health.

The genes are TRBV5-1 and TRBJ2-7; 8 bases fit TRBD2. Germline CDR1 is SGHRS and CDR2 is YFSETQ. The trim removed 5 bases at V and 7 bases at J, leaving 8 bases unmatched. This CDR3 contains 13 residues. CDR3 coding DNA: TGCGCCAGCAGTCCGAGCGGGAGAAGGGAGCAGTACTTC. It specifies CASSPSGRREQYF.

This clonotype appeared once. This chain joins TRBV27 and TRBJ2-1, with TRBD2 matching over 9 bases. This CDR3 has 14 amino acids. The J segment lost 9 bases and the V segment lost 5 bases, leaving 8 bases of the junction unmatched. In germline, CDR1 is MNHEY, CDR2 SMNVEV (reference sequence). CDR3 region: CASSPHSGGGEQFF. The CDR3 coding sequence is TGTGCCAGCAGTCCCCATAGCGGGGGCGGTGAGCAGTTCTTC.

There are many counts of this clonotype. This chain joins TRBV7-2 and TRBJ2-5; TRBD2 matches 9 bases. The CDR3 has 14 residues. Germline V gives CDR1 SGHTA, CDR2 FQGNSA. Trimming at V came to 7 bases and at J to 11 bases, leaving 14 bases not matched to a gene. This CDR3 is CASTSSGNYNEQYF. CDR3 coding DNA: TGTGCCAGCACCTCTAGCGGGAACTACAATGAGCAGTACTTC.

V and J are TRBV5-1 and TRBJ1-5; no clear D. CDR1 SGHRS and CDR2 YFSETQ come from the germline V gene. This CDR3 contains 16 residues. Trimming removed 3 bases from V and 4 bases from J, with 17 bases in between. The CDR3 here is CASSSDSLDGNQPQHF. The CDR3 DNA is TGCGCCAGCAGCTCTGATTCTTTGGATGGGAATCAGCCCCAGCATTTT.

The chain links TRBV5-6 to TRBJ2-5, with TRBD1 matching over 8 bases. The V segment lost 2 bases and the J segment 0 bases; nucleotides outside the gene matches: 9. This CDR3 is 17 amino acids long. Germline V gene sequence: CDR1 SGHDT, CDR2 YYEEEE. As DNA, the CDR3 is TGTGCCAGCAGCTTTTCCACAGGGGGTAGATACCAAGAGACCCAGTACTTC. Translation: CASSFSTGGRYQETQYF.

In regard to this clonotype: The junction departs from the called germline gene at one end, perhaps through a read error. V is TRBV24-1 and J is TRBJ2-3; D might be TRBD2 (7 bases). Germline V gene lookup returns CDR1 KGHDR and CDR2 SFDVKD. CDR3 size: 19 residues. CDR3 DNA: TGTGCCACCAGTGATAAAAAAAGGGGGAGGGCCGAGAAAGCAGATACGCAGGATTTT. It specifies CATSDKKRGRAEKADTQDF.

Notes on this clonotype: A read error is possible here, since a much larger clone lies one base away. This sequence joins TRBV20-1 and TRBJ2-7, with 9 bases matching TRBD1. Looked up from germline, CDR1 is DFQATT and CDR2 is SNEGSKA (reference sequence). The V segment lost 7 bases and the J segment 5 bases; nucleotides outside the gene matches: 12. The CDR3 is 14 amino acids. The CDR3 spells CSVTRGQGAHEQYF. The CDR3 DNA sequence: TGCAGTGTTACCAGGGGACAGGGAGCTCACGAGCAGTACTTC.

About this clonotype: This may stem from a read error, because a much larger clone lies one nucleotide away. The chain carries TRBV5-4 and TRBJ2-3; D might be TRBD1 (5 bases). Germline CDR1 SGHNT, CDR2 YYREEE (reference sequence). V shed 9 bases and J shed 3 bases, with 17 bases lying between them. The CDR3 covers 14 residues. CDR3 DNA: TGTGCCACCGCAATCAGGCAGGGAACAGATACGCAGTATTTT. This codes for CATAIRQGTDTQYF.

This chain links TRBV12-3 or TRBV12-4 with TRBJ2-3, with a possible D match to TRBD2 (5 bases). The CDR3 contains 15 residues. Trimming shortened V by 0 bases and J by 2 bases, and 9 bases separated the two germline ends. The CDR3 loop is CASSLAGANTDTQYF. The CDR3 nucleotides read TGTGCCAGCAGTTTAGCGGGAGCTAACACAGATACGCAGTATTTT.